Listed below are T cell receptor beta chains from one sample, sequenced in a study of neurological immune-mediated disorders. Via MiXCR, TCRdb re-called the 5' RACE reads, giving one row per CDR3 protein. The repertoire holds roughly 50,000 distinct CDR3 sequences, roughly an eighth seen once, with approximately 10% in the top ten. Input material: PBMCs. These receptors came from a male donor with HTLV-1-associated myelopathy (HAM/TSP). Each CDR3 is given with its conserved first and last residue. A D gene is named only where the DNA matches it firmly. Size is stated for part of the rows, as once, few or many counts, or as a class when the clone is expanded.

V gene: TRBV20-1; D gene: TRBD1; J gene: TRBJ2-1; clone size: many; CDR3 DNA: TGCAGTGCTGCTACCGGGACAGGGAACAATGAGCAGTTCTTC; CDR3 protein: CSAATGTGNNEQFF
V gene: TRBV5-1; D gene: -; J gene: TRBJ1-1; clone size: many; CDR3 DNA: TGCGCCAGCAGCCCCGACCCGGGACCGTCCTACACTGAAGCTTTCTTT; CDR3 protein: CASSPDPGPSYTEAFF
V gene: TRBV7-6; D gene: -; J gene: TRBJ1-1; clone size: many; CDR3 DNA: TGTGCCAGCAGTCAATACAGCGTGGCGGGTGATGAAGCTTTCTTT; CDR3 protein: CASSQYSVAGDEAFF
V gene: TRBV29-1; D gene: -; J gene: TRBJ1-2; clone size: many; CDR3 DNA: TGCAGCGTTGCTTCAGGGCGTAACTATGGCTACACCTTC; CDR3 protein: CSVASGRNYGYTF
V gene: TRBV4-2; D gene: TRBD2; J gene: TRBJ2-7; clone size: many; CDR3 DNA: TGTGCCAGCAGCCAACCGGGACTAGCGGGGTATGAGCAGTACTTC; CDR3 protein: CASSQPGLAGYEQYF
V gene: TRBV5-1; D gene: TRBD1; J gene: TRBJ1-1; clone size: many; CDR3 DNA: TGCGCCAGCAGCTCCCTGTCGGACAGGATGAACACTGAAGCTTTCTTT; CDR3 protein: CASSSLSDRMNTEAFF
V gene: TRBV6-2/TRBV6-3; D gene: -; J gene: TRBJ1-2; clone size: many; CDR3 DNA: TGTGCCAGCAGTTACTCGAGGGGCTACACCTTC; CDR3 protein: CASSYSRGYTF
V gene: TRBV2; D gene: -; J gene: TRBJ2-3; clone size: many; CDR3 DNA: TGTGCCAGCAGTGAGGCCAGGCGCACAGATACGCAGTATTTT; CDR3 protein: CASSEARRTDTQYF
V gene: TRBV15; D gene: -; J gene: TRBJ2-7; clone size: many; CDR3 DNA: TGTGCCACCAGCAGAGATGGAGGGGAATCCTACGAGCAGTACTTC; CDR3 protein: CATSRDGGESYEQYF
V gene: TRBV12-3/TRBV12-4; D gene: -; J gene: TRBJ1-6; clone size: many; CDR3 DNA: TGTGCCAGCAGTCGGCGGGGTAATTCACCCCTCCACTTT; CDR3 protein: CASSRRGNSPLHF
V gene: TRBV20-1; D gene: -; J gene: TRBJ2-5; clone size: many; CDR3 DNA: TGCAGTGCAAACCCTCTAGCGCGAGAGACCCAGTACTTC; CDR3 protein: CSANPLARETQYF
V gene: TRBV5-4; D gene: -; J gene: TRBJ1-1; clone size: -; CDR3 DNA: TGTGCCAGCAGCTTGGAATTTTTGGGTTTCGGGGACGGACGAAACACTGAAGCTTTCTTT; CDR3 protein: CASSLEFLGFGDGRNTEAFF
V gene: TRBV27; D gene: -; J gene: TRBJ1-1; clone size: many; CDR3 DNA: TGTGCCAGCAGTCTAGGGGCCCAGAACACTGAAGCTTTCTTT; CDR3 protein: CASSLGAQNTEAFF
V gene: TRBV28; D gene: TRBD1; J gene: TRBJ1-6; clone size: many; CDR3 DNA: TGTGCCAGCAGCTACGGGGACAGAGAGAATTCACCCCTCCACTTT; CDR3 protein: CASSYGDRENSPLHF
V gene: TRBV2; D gene: TRBD1; J gene: TRBJ1-4; clone size: many; CDR3 DNA: TGTGCCAGCAGCGAAAACCCGGGACAGGGTCCTGAAAAACTGTTTTTT; CDR3 protein: CASSENPGQGPEKLFF
V gene: TRBV4-3; D gene: -; J gene: TRBJ1-4; clone size: many; CDR3 DNA: TGCGCCAGCAGCGACACCGCTCAGGGTGAAAAACTGTTTTTT; CDR3 protein: CASSDTAQGEKLFF
V gene: TRBV3-1; D gene: -; J gene: TRBJ2-5; clone size: medium-sized; CDR3 DNA: TGTGCCAGCAGCCAAGGAACGGGGCCCCAAGGGACCCAGTACTTC; CDR3 protein: CASSQGTGPQGTQYF
V gene: TRBV9; D gene: -; J gene: TRBJ2-3; clone size: many; CDR3 DNA: TGTGCCAGCAGCGCCCGGACTGGCACAGATACGCAGTATTTT; CDR3 protein: CASSARTGTDTQYF
V gene: TRBV20-1; D gene: -; J gene: TRBJ2-5; clone size: many; CDR3 DNA: TGCAGTGCTAGGGGCCCAGGCGGGGCCGAGACCCAGTACTTC; CDR3 protein: CSARGPGGAETQYF
V gene: TRBV29-1; D gene: TRBD2; J gene: TRBJ2-5; clone size: many; CDR3 DNA: TGCAGCGTTGAATGGTTAGCGGGGGGGCATCAGGAGACCCAGTACTTC; CDR3 protein: CSVEWLAGGHQETQYF
V gene: TRBV6-4; D gene: TRBD2; J gene: TRBJ2-3; clone size: many; CDR3 DNA: TGTGCCAGCAGTGGAGCGGGGGGCGGAGATACGCAGTATTTT; CDR3 protein: CASSGAGGGDTQYF
V gene: TRBV6-6; D gene: -; J gene: TRBJ1-1; clone size: many; CDR3 DNA: TGTGCCAGCAGTAACTATCTATCTGAAGCTTTCTTT; CDR3 protein: CASSNYLSEAFF
V gene: TRBV28; D gene: TRBD1; J gene: TRBJ2-3; clone size: many; CDR3 DNA: TGTGCCAGCAGTTTTCCTGGACAGGGGTCTGATACGCAGTATTTT; CDR3 protein: CASSFPGQGSDTQYF
V gene: TRBV12-3/TRBV12-4; D gene: TRBD2; J gene: TRBJ2-5; clone size: many; CDR3 DNA: TGTGCCAGCAGCAGACTAGCGGGGGGCCAAGAGACCCAGTACTTC; CDR3 protein: CASSRLAGGQETQYF
V gene: TRBV6-5; D gene: -; J gene: TRBJ1-4; clone size: many; CDR3 DNA: TGTGCCAGCAGTTATGGGGCAGAGAATGAAAAACTGTTTTTT; CDR3 protein: CASSYGAENEKLFF
V gene: TRBV29-1; D gene: TRBD2; J gene: TRBJ2-3; clone size: many; CDR3 DNA: TGCAGCGTTGAAGATTCTAGCGGGGGGGAACTTAATACGCAGTATTTT; CDR3 protein: CSVEDSSGGELNTQYF